Here is one T cell receptor beta chain with its context. Germline assignment: CDR1 LNHDA and CDR2 SQIVND (reference sequence). V shed 4 bases and J 8 bases; nucleotides not matched to a gene: 8. The CDR3 runs to 14 residues. Amplified regions were TCR beta CDR3 sequences from RNA transcripts. Carried out on the TCR CDR3, a first-round RT-PCR used the HTBI primer set. TCRdb processed the multiplex PCR reads anew with MiXCR; each CDR3 protein has one entry. The table includes about 270,000 distinct CDR3 sequences, around 20% detected once. This entry comes from a study of T cells in Graves' hyperthyroidism and ophthalmopathy. Study overall: Sampling of peripheral blood happened at initial diagnosis, prior to any treatment.

This TCR came from a man younger than 40 with Graves' ophthalmopathy. Sequenced: blood. The chain recombines TRBV19 with TRBJ2-1, with 7 nucleotides matching TRBD2. CDR3 DNA sequence: TGTGCCAGTAGTAAGTTTGGCGGGAGCCATGAGCAGTTCTTC. Amino acids: CASSKFGGSHEQFF.